The subject of this entry is one T cell receptor beta chain. What it recognizes is unknown. Alongside a J-beta primer mix, a sample-barcoded 5' primer served in a second PCR lasting about 7 to 11 cycles. In TCRdb, the 5' RACE reads were re-called with MiXCR into one record per CDR3 protein. The table records more than 650,000 distinct CDR3 sequences, approximately 53% of them present only once. This sample stems from a study of blood T cells in healthy people across ages. Notes on the study in general: One million T cells yielded diversity estimates that were considered underestimates.

There are 13 residues in the CDR3. Germline V gene sequence: CDR1 MDHEN, CDR2 SYDVKM. The sample taken for sequencing was blood. The chain combines TRBV28 with TRBJ2-4; TRBD2 might be the D (5 bases). The end of the DNA fits TRBJ2-7 better, so the J call may be wrong. The receptor's source is an elderly man in good health. The CDR3 coding sequence is TGTGCCAGCATAGAGGACTCATGGGGCGAGCAGTACTTC. This codes for CASIEDSWGEQYF.